This entry lists 16 T cell receptor beta chains sequenced from one sample in a study of shared clonotypes between healthy human individuals. Sequenced by immunoSEQ multiplex PCR; TCRdb stores in-frame clones only, minus some. The table lists under 1,100,000 clones, around 82% of them singletons, with around 0.61% in the top ten. Material: memory CD4+ T cells from PBMCs. Subset meaning: CD45RA-negative fraction. The source of these receptors is a man between 18 and 29 years old in good health. Some clones in this sample may be carry-over from other donors' samples.

The chain is built from TRBV5-1 and TRBJ2-5; D ambiguous. Germline V gene lookup returns CDR1 SGHRS and CDR2 YFSETQ. V lost 4 bases, J lost 3 bases, and 16 bases lay in between. This CDR3 comprises 15 residues. CDR3 amino acids: CASSPLVGGKETQYF. In DNA form, the CDR3 reads TGCGCCAGCAGCCCTCTAGTCGGCGGTAAAGAGACCCAGTACTTC. The complete variable domain, with remaining parts taken from reference TRBV5-1 and TRBJ2-5, reads KAGVTQTPRYLIKTRGQQVTLSCSPISGHRSVSWYQQTPGQGLQFLFEYFSETQRNKGNFPGRFSGRQFSNSRSEMNVSTLELGDSALYLCASSPLVGGKETQYFGPGTRLLVL.

This clone has only one observation. This sequence may be a read error, since a much larger clone differs from it by one base. V and J are TRBV5-1 and TRBJ2-5, with D uncertain. The germline CDR1 and CDR2 sequences are SGHRS and YFSETQ. The V and J ends lost 0 bases and 7 bases respectively, with 10 bases between them. The CDR3 extends over 13 amino acids. CDR3 sequence: CASSLAGKGTQYF. In nucleotides, the CDR3 is TGCGCCAGCAGCTTGGCCGGAAAAGGGACCCAGTACTTC.

The chain links TRBV6-5 to TRBJ1-2; possible D gene TRBD1, 5 bases. This CDR3 contains 14 residues. The V end lost 0 bases, the J end lost 4 bases, and 9 bases lay between the germline ends. Germline loops: CDR1 MNHEY, CDR2 SVGAGI. The CDR3 region is CASSYSTGVYGYTF. In DNA form, the CDR3 reads TGTGCCAGCAGTTACTCGACGGGGGTCTATGGCTACACCTTC.

The chain combines TRBV6-6 with TRBJ2-1; 8 bases map to TRBD2. There are 15 residues in the CDR3. Germline trimming cut 5 bases from V and 2 bases from J; bases unmatched to any gene: 5. CDR1 is MNHNY and CDR2 is SVGAGI in the germline V gene (reference sequence). The CDR3 region has the DNA TGTGCCAGCAGTCTACTAGCGGACCCCTACAATGAGCAGTTCTTC. It codes for CASSLLADPYNEQFF.

The chain links TRBV29-1 to TRBJ2-5, with D possibly being TRBD1 (5 bases). The germline V and J ends were trimmed by 1 base and 4 bases, with 25 bases remaining between them. This CDR3 has 18 residues. Looked up from germline, CDR1 is SQVTM and CDR2 is ANQGSEA. The CDR3 protein is CSVEASPSRGGRGETQYF. CDR3 in DNA: TGCAGCGTTGAAGCCTCGCCCTCTAGGGGTGGTAGGGGAGAGACCCAGTACTTC.

This chain joins TRBV7-3 and TRBJ1-1, with 7 nucleotides matching TRBD1. Germline V gene data show CDR1 as SGHTA and CDR2 as FQGTGA. The CDR3 covers 15 residues. The trim removed 3 bases at V and 2 bases at J, leaving 6 bases unmatched. CDR3 coding DNA: TGTGCCAGCAGCTTCGACAGGGTCCCAAACACTGAAGCTTTCTTT. The encoded protein is CASSFDRVPNTEAFF.

For this clone: A clone one base away is much larger, so this may be a read error. Other nucleotide sequences from this sample produce the same CDR3. This chain connects TRBV6-5 to TRBJ2-7; D may be TRBD1 (5 bases). This CDR3 has 14 residues. The germline V gene encodes CDR1 MNHEY and CDR2 SVGAGI. The V end lost 5 bases, the J end lost 2 bases, and 13 bases lay between the germline ends. The CDR3 sequence is CASSPIDRAYEQYF. In nucleotides, the CDR3 is TGTGCCAGCAGTCCAATCGACAGAGCCTACGAGCAGTACTTC.

The table lists this clone with a count of one. A read error is the likely source, as a far larger clone sits one nucleotide away. V usage is TRBV7-2 and J usage is TRBJ1-2, with D unresolved. Trimming took off 3 bases at V and 4 bases at J, with 6 bases between the two ends. In germline, CDR1 is SGHTA, CDR2 FQGNSA. The length of the CDR3 is 12 residues. CDR3 loop: CASSFYSYGYTF. Here the CDR3 DNA reads TGTGCCAGCAGCTTCTACAGCTATGGCTACACCTTC.

V gene TRBV7-2 combines with J gene TRBJ2-4, with D perhaps TRBD1 (6 bases). From germline, CDR1 is SGHTA and CDR2 FQGNSA. Between the trimmed V and J ends, which lost 1 base and 3 bases, there was a span of 16 bases. This CDR3 contains 17 residues. The CDR3 region has the DNA TGTGCCAGCAGCTTAGTTGCGGTCCTCAGGGGCAAAAACATTCAGTACTTC. Residues: CASSLVAVLRGKNIQYF.

Concerning this clone itself: Other DNA sequences of this sample code for an identical CDR3. The rearrangement links TRBV7-9 to TRBJ2-5, with unresolved D. There are 13 residues in the CDR3. Germline values: CDR1 SEHNR, CDR2 FQNEAQ (reference sequence). The V end was cut by 2 bases, the J end by 1 base, with 5 bases between. CDR3 in DNA: TGTGCCAGCAGCTTAACAGCCCAAGAGACCCAGTACTTC. Its protein product is CASSLTAQETQYF.

This chain connects TRBV10-2 to TRBJ2-7, with D unclear. The V and J ends lost 6 bases and 7 bases respectively, with 19 bases between them. Germline lookup yields CDR1 WSHSY and CDR2 SAAADI. CDR3 length: 14 amino acids. This CDR3 reads CASRTTSGLGEQYF. In DNA form, the CDR3 reads TGCGCCAGCAGGACCACTTCCGGCCTAGGTGAGCAGTACTTC.

This chain connects TRBV28 to TRBJ2-3, with D possibly matching TRBD2 (5 bases). The CDR3 covers 14 residues. Trimming removed 2 bases from V and 8 bases from J, with 14 bases in between. Germline CDR1 and CDR2: MDHEN and SYDVKM. CDR3 sequence: CASSLPPLGPTQYF. DNA of the CDR3: TGTGCCAGCAGTTTACCCCCACTAGGACCTACGCAGTATTTT.

With regard to this clone: This likely reflects a read error, since a far larger clone is one base away. The chain's CDR3 is CTSKSGVTDTQYF. DNA of the CDR3: TGTACCAGCAAATCAGGGGTAACAGATACGCAGTATTTT. The V call is TRBV7-2, the J call TRBJ2-3; D possibly corresponds to TRBD1 (6 bases). This CDR3 contains 13 residues. V was pared by 7 bases and J by 3 bases, with 11 bases between. The germline V gene encodes CDR1 SGHTA and CDR2 FQGNSA.

In the case of this clone: In the same sample, other DNA sequences code for this CDR3. This sequence joins TRBV5-1 and TRBJ2-7; the D gene is possibly TRBD1 (5 bases). Germline CDR1 is SGHRS and CDR2 is YFSETQ. Deletions cut 0 bases from V and 6 bases from J, with 10 bases between. CDR3 length equals 13 residues. The CDR3 reads CASSLGQGGEQYF. CDR3 DNA sequence: TGCGCCAGCAGCTTGGGTCAGGGCGGCGAGCAGTACTTC.

The rearrangement links TRBV28 to TRBJ1-1; maybe TRBD1 (5 bases). The CDR3 has 13 residues. The V gene's germline CDR1 is MDHEN and CDR2 SYDVKM. V lost 7 bases and J 4 bases, leaving 13 bases between the germline ends. CDR3 residues: CASTSMGPTEAFF. The CDR3 nucleotides read TGTGCCAGCACATCAATGGGACCCACTGAAGCTTTCTTT.

This chain uses TRBV5-1 with TRBJ2-3; no clear D. The CDR3 extends over 16 amino acids. CDR1 is SGHRS and CDR2 is YFSETQ in the germline V gene. V dropped 0 bases and J dropped 6 bases, with 17 bases sitting between them. The CDR3 sequence is CASSLETVRAADTQYF. In nucleotides, the CDR3 is TGCGCCAGCAGCTTGGAAACGGTTCGGGCAGCGGATACGCAGTATTTT.